Below are 14 T cell receptor beta chains sequenced from a single sample in a study of blood T cell repertoires in COVID-19. Data came from immunoSEQ multiplex PCR; TCRdb stores just in-frame clones and leaves some out. The sample carries some 350,000 clones, 87% recorded once. Material for sequencing was PBMCs or T cells enriched from blood (not recorded which). These receptors were obtained from a woman aged 25 to 45 who had recovered from COVID-19.

The chain uses TRBV5-4 and TRBJ2-3; TRBD2 aligns across 9 bases. Germline-derived CDR1 and CDR2 are SGHNT and YYREEE (reference sequence). After removal of 4 bases from V and 0 bases from J, the junction contained 6 bases not matched to a gene. The CDR3 spans 16 residues. The CDR3 region has the DNA TGTGCCAGCAGCCCCCTCGGGACTAGCAGCACAGATACGCAGTATTTT. Encoded protein: CASSPLGTSSTDTQYF.

The genes are TRBV6-6 and TRBJ2-6, with a possible D match to TRBD1 (6 bases). The CDR3 consists of 15 residues. Germline V lookup: CDR1 MNHNY, CDR2 SVGAGI (reference sequence). Between the trimmed V and J ends, which lost 7 bases and 0 bases, there was a span of 10 bases. CDR3 nucleotide sequence: TGTGCCAGCAAGGACAGCATCTCTGGGGCCAACGTCCTGACTTTC. Its translation is CASKDSISGANVLTF.

This clone was seen a single time. The genes are TRBV28 and TRBJ2-1; 7 bases are a match to TRBD2. Germline V gene sequence: CDR1 MDHEN, CDR2 SYDVKM. This CDR3 region has 14 residues. J gave up 8 bases and V 7 bases, and 11 bases lay outside the gene matches. The CDR3 DNA follows: TGTGCCAGCAAGGACGCTAGCGGTGGTGATGAGCAGTTCTTC. Residues: CASKDASGGDEQFF.

V is TRBV9 and J is TRBJ1-3; the D gene is possibly TRBD1 (5 bases). The CDR3 has 16 amino acids. Trimming pared 3 bases from V and 2 bases from J, leaving 15 bases between. Germline CDR1 SGDLS, CDR2 YYNGEE. The CDR3 reads CASSAGRGSTGNTIYF. CDR3 DNA sequence: TGTGCCAGCAGCGCCGGACGGGGGAGCACTGGAAACACCATATATTTT.

The chain carries TRBV5-1 and TRBJ1-2, with a possible D match to TRBD1 (5 bases). CDR3 size: 14 residues. V lost 9 bases and J 0 bases, leaving 15 bases between the germline ends. Germline-derived CDR1 and CDR2 are SGHRS and YFSETQ. The CDR3 coding sequence is TGCGCCACCAGGGAGGTGACCACTAACTATGGCTACACCTTC. Translated: CATREVTTNYGYTF.

The chain carries TRBV28 and TRBJ1-5; tentatively, D is TRBD1 (5 bases). The germline CDR1 and CDR2 sequences are MDHEN and SYDVKM. The CDR3 is made up of 14 amino acids. Trimming left V 3 bases short and J 3 bases short, with 9 bases between. Written as DNA, the CDR3 is TGTGCCAGCAGTTTTGGGGGGTACAATCAGCCCCAGCATTTT. Translated, it gives CASSFGGYNQPQHF. Variable domain in full (rest from reference TRBV28 and TRBJ1-5): DVKVTQSSRYLVKRTGEKVFLECVQDMDHENMFWYRQDPGLGLRLIYFSYDVKMKEKGDIPEGYSVSREKKERFSLILESASTNQTSMYLCASSFGGYNQPQHFGDGTRLSIL.

This chain connects TRBV10-2 to TRBJ2-7; 7 bases match TRBD2. The ends lost 3 bases at V and 3 bases at J; junction bases unmatched: 8. The CDR3 is 15 residues long. Germline V lookup: CDR1 WSHSY, CDR2 SAAADI. DNA of the CDR3: TGCGCCAGCAGTGACATACTAGCGACCAACTACGAGCAGTACTTC. Its translation: CASSDILATNYEQYF.

V and J are TRBV19 and TRBJ2-5; the match to TRBD1 covers 10 bases. With 1 base clipped from V and 5 bases from J, the junction kept 1 base outside the gene matches. The length of the CDR3 is 14 residues. CDR1 is LNHDA, CDR2 SQIVND, per germline (reference sequence). The DNA for the CDR3 is TGTGCCAGTAGTATAGGGACAGGGGGTGAGACCCAGTACTTC. Protein: CASSIGTGGETQYF.

This sequence joins TRBV3-1 (or the pseudogene TRBV3-2) and TRBJ2-7; 11 bases line up with TRBD2. CDR1 and CDR2 (germline): LGHDT, YNNKEL (reference sequence). The length of the CDR3 is 15 residues. Germline trimming cut 1 base from V and 3 bases from J; bases unmatched to any gene: 2. The CDR3 DNA reads as TGTGCCAGCAGCCAAGGGACTAGCGGGTTCTACGAGCAGTACTTC. This gives the protein CASSQGTSGFYEQYF.

The chain couples TRBV5-1 to TRBJ2-3; possibly TRBD2 for D (6 bases). The CDR3 consists of 16 residues. CDR1 and CDR2 from the germline V gene are SGHRS and YFSETQ. V gave up 3 bases and J gave up 5 bases, with 19 bases separating them. In DNA form, the CDR3 reads TGCGCCAGCAGCTCGGGTATGAGACTAGACATAGATACGCAGTATTTT. The encoded protein is CASSSGMRLDIDTQYF.

The chain couples TRBV20-1 to TRBJ2-3, with 7 bases lining up with TRBD2. The CDR3 runs to 16 residues. Germline lookup yields CDR1 DFQATT and CDR2 SNEGSKA (reference sequence). V dropped 3 bases and J dropped 0; count of bases not matched to a gene: 9. The CDR3 loop is CSASQGTTYSTDTQYF. The CDR3 nucleotides are TGCAGTGCTAGTCAAGGGACTACCTATAGCACAGATACGCAGTATTTT.

The genes are TRBV19 and TRBJ1-6; maybe TRBD1 (6 bases). This CDR3 contains 13 residues. Germline V gene data show CDR1 as LNHDA and CDR2 as SQIVND (reference sequence). Trimming took off 5 bases at V and 8 bases at J, with 10 bases between the two ends. The CDR3 bases are TGTGCCAGTAGTTACAGGGTAGATTCACCCCTCCACTTT. Residues: CASSYRVDSPLHF.

The gene calls are TRBV28 and TRBJ1-6; 7 nucleotides agree with TRBD1. CDR3 length: 13 amino acids. The germline gives CDR1 MDHEN, CDR2 SYDVKM. Trimming at V came to 5 bases and at J to 10 bases, leaving 5 bases not matched to a gene. Written as DNA, the CDR3 is TGTGCCAGCAGTCAGGGGGTTCGGTCACCCCTCCACTTT. Its translation is CASSQGVRSPLHF. The full variable domain, with the rest looked up from reference TRBV28 and TRBJ1-6, is DVKVTQSSRYLVKRTGEKVFLECVQDMDHENMFWYRQDPGLGLRLIYFSYDVKMKEKGDIPEGYSVSREKKERFSLILESASTNQTSMYLCASSQGVRSPLHFGNGTRLTVT.

This clone was counted once. V is TRBV5-1 and J is TRBJ2-3; 8 bases fit TRBD1. V trimming: 5 bases; J trimming: 0 bases; junction bases outside the gene matches: 11. Germline V lookup: CDR1 SGHRS, CDR2 YFSETQ. The CDR3 has 17 amino acids. CDR3: CASSYRQGLISTDTQYF. The CDR3 DNA reads as TGCGCCAGCAGTTATAGACAGGGGCTGATAAGCACAGATACGCAGTATTTT.